This T cell receptor (beta chain) was observed in a study of technical replicates of blood from several donors. This table comes from immunoSEQ multiplex PCR, and its TCRdb copy is limited to in-frame clones, with some not included. The sample lists some 74,000 clones; approximately 91% were seen once. In germline, CDR1 is LGHNA, CDR2 YSLEER. Trimming left V 0 bases short and J 5 bases short, with 16 bases between. This CDR3 is 17 amino acids long. The sequenced sample was T cells isolated from PBMCs. The chain uses TRBV4-3 and TRBJ2-2, with D perhaps TRBD2 (6 bases). The receptor's source is a human donor in good health. This CDR3 reads CASSQDAGTSLTGELFF. CDR3 in DNA: TGCGCCAGCAGCCAAGATGCGGGGACCTCCCTAACCGGGGAGCTGTTTTTT.